The present T cell receptor beta chain was sequenced within a study of CD8+ T cells in alopecia areata. At the level of the study: A regimen of oral tofacitinib, 5 to 10 mg twice daily, was given to treated patients. A 6-month off-drug phase came after tofacitinib, which had lasted 6 to 18 months.

Regarding the study as a whole: Lesional tissue from the scalp (especially in alopecia totalis/universalis) showed higher clonality than normal scalp.

RNA was isolated and reverse transcribed to cDNA, the sequencing template. Profiling relied on immunoSEQ multiplex PCR, and the TCRdb table lists in-frame clones only, not all of them. Of roughly 190,000 clones in the sample, about 60% were seen once. Treatment reported: oral pan-JAK inhibitor, 5-10 mg twice daily. The study team obtained lesional scalp punch biopsies and peripheral blood from alopecia areata patients. The CDR3 loop spans 16 amino acids. The germline gives CDR1 LNHNV, CDR2 YYDKDF (reference sequence). Trimming took 2 bases from V and 1 from J, leaving 12 bases between them. Comments on this clone: Its matching antigen is unknown.

The source material was CD4+ T cells sorted from blood, sampled at week 4, from a patient treated with tofacitinib. This TCR came from a human donor with alopecia areata. The chain links TRBV15 to TRBJ1-3, with D tentatively TRBD1 (5 bases). In DNA, the CDR3 is TGTGCCACCAGCAGACCCCGGGGGACTTCTGGAAACACCATATATTTT. Its translation: CATSRPRGTSGNTIYF.